This TCR beta chain was captured in a study of cytomegalovirus exposure and HLA in healthy donors (dated 2017 in TCRdb). Regarding the study in general: According to an earlier analysis of several hundred of the donors, roughly 180 million T cells yielded over 90 million unique TCR beta sequences and approximately 300 Gb of sequence data. In a later genetic analysis, genome-wide SNP genotypes for about three fifths of the roughly 670 donors were used, and that subset was treated as a discovery cohort. Along with the roughly 670-subject first cohort, a separate validation cohort of approximately 110 different subjects was used. Roughly 300 gigabases of sequencing data and roughly 81 million unique TCR sequences made up an early release that covered 640 HLA-typed donors. Every repertoire in the discovery cohort had been generated on one and the same sequencing platform. Both class I and class II loci were covered by HLA typing, at four-digit resolution. Donor age, sex, ethnicity and CMV serostatus were compiled together with the repertoire data. In an earlier analysis of roughly 540 of the donors, high-throughput TCR beta sequencing was used to judge whether each TCR beta V gene segment behaved as functional or pseudogenic. In the later analysis, no new phenotypic data were used to find candidate immune exposures; instead, reliance was placed on TCR beta sequences and their occurrence across donors. The T cell repertoires of several hundred subjects were profiled by immunosequencing and related to cytomegalovirus serostatus. The study was designed to test whether signatures of past pathogen exposure could be identified by cataloging public T cell receptors. To predict cytomegalovirus infection status, the study brought together high-throughput TCR immunosequencing, statistical association of individual TCRs with disease status, and machine learning. Across 398 genotyped donors of the cohort, an average of roughly 200,000 unique TCR beta nucleotide sequences per donor were sequenced, and around 20% of those sequences were non-productive. About five DR-DQ haplotypes were treated as single units for association and clustering because of strong linkage in the cohort. The number of donors typed differed by locus, with 629-630 for A, B, C, DRB1 and DQB1, approximately 500 for DQA1, 606 for DPA1, and 472 for DPB1. To study patterns of TCR occurrence, a later analysis re-analyzed previously published TCR beta repertoires from several hundred donors and added high-resolution HLA genotyping. Of the 350 to 450 genotyped donors, 70% to 90% were placed in the genetic ancestry cluster associated with self-reported Caucasian donors. The full study reports these points: When HLA alleles, especially DR and DQ, strongly co-occurred, TCR associations were difficult to assign to individual alleles. Only TCR beta chains were sequenced in this cohort, and the absence of alpha or paired-chain data limited detectable features. A further reported finding was that TCR beta sequences accurately predicted the HLA-A and HLA-B alleles for most subjects in the first cohort. Some IMGT-functional V segments, including TRBV6-2 and TRBV6-3, could not be distinguished by the 87-base-pair reads and were therefore excluded. A later analysis reported that several top co-occurrence clusters appeared linked to parvovirus B19, influenza, CMV and Epstein-Barr virus. A later analysis found that HLA-associated TCR beta chains were more clonally expanded and had lower generation probabilities than equally common non-associated chains. An earlier analysis of around 540 of the donors showed that most TCR beta V segments appeared in productive rearrangements either about 87% or about 30% of the time, which broadly matched IMGT annotations. In both the original and validation cohorts, the classifier was reported to diagnose cytomegalovirus status with high specificity and sensitivity. Most CMV-associated TCR beta chains appeared to be HLA-restricted in a later analysis, and the HLA associations seemed to be driven largely by CMV exposure. Sequencing depth was assumed to be roughly uniform across donors in the presence/absence analyses, though that assumption may not hold. In a later genetic analysis, a missense DCLRE1C variant was associated with V-gene and J-gene trimming of TCR beta chains, and the association was replicated in an independent cohort. In the study, around 160 TCR beta chains were listed as associated with cytomegalovirus. Immune exposure information for the cohort was limited to CMV serostatus. According to a later genetic analysis, donors in an Asian-associated ancestry cluster had fewer N-insertions in productive TCRs than the approximately 700-donor mean. The sequencing pipeline was judged likely to have produced a cluster of highly shared sequence variants as a technical artifact. Three of the identified cytomegalovirus-associated TCR beta chains were confirmed in vitro to be specific for cytomegalovirus antigens. The earlier analysis of approximately 540 of the donors excluded roughly 17 rarely observed V segments, including chromosome 9 orphons, because counts were too low. Linkage disequilibrium might explain the correlated functional status among segregating V segments, but an unknown experimental factor could not be ruled out. Because HLA typing was missing for some donors at each locus, association tests included only the typed subset. In a later analysis, 16,951 TCR beta sequences were associated with specific HLA alleles at a false discovery rate of 0.05. According to a later analysis, TCR association rates differed among HLA loci, with DRB1 alleles showing the most associated TCRs and HLA-C alleles showing the fewest. It was suggested by the authors that the approach could potentially be generalized to other disease states and immunological phenotypes. While some public TCRs were present in many individuals, most TCR sequences turned up only very rarely across donors.

In total, 500 to 700 healthy bone marrow donors made up the cohort. At the time of sampling, every cohort member was nominally healthy, though immune exposures that went unrecorded were likely present. The donor was CMV seronegative and was included in the group of several hundred seronegative cohort members. A peripheral blood sample was provided by each donor, and peripheral blood mononuclear cells were used for TCR beta sequencing. The Qiagen DNeasy Blood Extraction Kit was used to extract genomic DNA from the blood cell samples. The receptor library was made with the immunoSEQ multiplex PCR assay. A mixture of 60 forward primers for TCR Vbeta segments and 13 reverse primers for TCR Jbeta segments was used in the multiplex PCR. The CDR3 region of rearranged TCR beta genes was amplified from genomic DNA with a multiplex PCR assay. On the Illumina HiSeq System, the amplified TCR beta libraries were sequenced as 87-base-pair reads. On the study's bioinformatics: In a later analysis, tens of millions of unique TCR beta chains were counted across the 500 to 700 repertoires, and approximately 11 million of these chains were shared by at least two donors. Raw reads were error-corrected and collapsed into unique sequences by a nearest-neighbor algorithm in which closely related sequences were merged to remove PCR and sequencing errors. Alignment of CDR3 sequences to IMGT reference sequences was used to assign V, D and J gene segments. For a sequence to be retained, at least a six-nucleotide match to both a V gene segment and a J gene segment was required. A rearrangement counted as productive if the CDR3 had no stop codons and remained in frame with V and J, and every other rearrangement counted as non-productive. CDR3 was defined according to IMGT convention as the region running from the second conserved V-encoded cysteine to the conserved J-encoded phenylalanine. Sequences without an unambiguous match to a single V gene segment were excluded from the earlier analysis of 450 to 650 of the donors. An earlier analysis of some 500 of the donors classified V segments as functional when productive rearrangements were above 56.7% and as segregating when the standard deviation between donors was above 5%. A statistical classification framework was built to diagnose cytomegalovirus status from the catalog of TCR beta chain sequences. In a later analysis, TCR nucleotide sequences were compared against IMGT/GENE-DB human TR gene sequences so that V and J genes could be assigned. In a later analysis, CDR3 sequences and most-parsimonious VDJ recombination scenarios were assigned using the TCRdist pipeline. In a later analysis, each TCR beta chain was defined by its CDR3 amino acid sequence together with its V-gene family, and reads lacking a unique V-gene family were excluded. To address suspected cross-contamination and a sequencing artifact, a later analysis removed several hundred highly shared, low-generation-probability nucleotide sequences. A later analysis calculated a clonal expansion index for each public chain from normalized within-repertoire ranks of inferred template counts. In a later analysis, generation probabilities were computed with a VDJ recombination model fitted to out-of-frame rearrangements, and the resulting probabilities were checked against IGoR. In a later analysis, TCR-TCR, TCR-HLA and TCR-CMV co-occurrence was scored with hypergeometric tests, and a repertoire-size bias correction was applied to TCR pairs. False discovery rates were estimated in a later analysis by permuting HLA or CMV assignments 20 times. In a later analysis, co-occurring TCRs were grouped using DBSCAN, and TCRdist sequence similarity was added for clustering within HLA-allele-positive subsets. Co-occurrence clustering excluded repertoires with fewer than 30,000 or more than 120,000 public chains, plus five with anomalous nucleotide sharing. The table was pulled from immuneACCESS by TCRdb, which kept in-frame rearrangements only. Such tables lose some clones; where checked, under half of the loss comes from unresolved V genes, and the rest has no known cause. V and J calls plus clone size are reproduced from that table; the DNA served to infer D and trimming. The sample contains some 160,000 clones, approximately 88% of them found a single time. Of the sample, over 1.5% is held by the ten largest clones.

Details on this clone: Its antigen remains unidentified. Base-call qualities are not available, and no considerably larger clone is one nucleotide away.

V lost 0 bases and J lost 0 bases; the stretch between them is 6 bases long. Looking up the germline V gene yields CDR1 MNHNS and CDR2 SASEGT. Spanning cysteine to phenylalanine, the CDR3 consists of 15 amino acids. The DNA shown is the 45-base CDR3, in frame from base 1. This receptor was taken from a woman aged 18-35 years in good health and CMV-seronegative. The chain was built from TRBV6-1 and TRBJ1-3, with an unclear D gene assignment. The sample consisted of PBMCs. This receptor carries the CDR3 CASSEARGSGNTIYF. At the DNA level, the sequence is TGTGCCAGCAGTGAAGCACGCGGCTCTGGAAACACCATATATTTT.